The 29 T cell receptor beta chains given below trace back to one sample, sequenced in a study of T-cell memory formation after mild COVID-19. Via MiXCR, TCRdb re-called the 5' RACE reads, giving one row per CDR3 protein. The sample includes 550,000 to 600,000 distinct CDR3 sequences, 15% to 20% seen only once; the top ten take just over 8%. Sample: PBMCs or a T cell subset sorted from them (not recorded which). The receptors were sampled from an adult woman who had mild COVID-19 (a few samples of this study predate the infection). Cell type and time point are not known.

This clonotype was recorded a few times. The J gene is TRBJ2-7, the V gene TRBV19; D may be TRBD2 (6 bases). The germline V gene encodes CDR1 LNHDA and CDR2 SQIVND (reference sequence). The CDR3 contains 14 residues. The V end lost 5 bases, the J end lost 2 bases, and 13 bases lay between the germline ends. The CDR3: CASSPEAGPYEQYF. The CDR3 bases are TGTGCCAGTAGTCCCGAAGCGGGCCCCTACGAGCAGTACTTC.

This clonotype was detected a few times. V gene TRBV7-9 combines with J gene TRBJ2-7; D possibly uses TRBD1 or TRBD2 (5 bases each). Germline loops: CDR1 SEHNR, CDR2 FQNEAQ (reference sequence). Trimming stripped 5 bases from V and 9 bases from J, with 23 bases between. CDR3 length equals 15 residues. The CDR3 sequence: CASSPPGTPIVGQYF. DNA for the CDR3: TGTGCCAGCAGCCCTCCCGGGACCCCGATCGTGGGGCAGTACTTC.

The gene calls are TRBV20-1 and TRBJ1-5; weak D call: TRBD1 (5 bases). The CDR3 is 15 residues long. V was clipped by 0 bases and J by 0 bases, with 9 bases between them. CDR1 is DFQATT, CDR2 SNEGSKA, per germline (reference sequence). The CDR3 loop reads CSARDWQGSNQPQHF. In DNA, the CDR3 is TGCAGTGCTAGAGATTGGCAGGGTAGCAATCAGCCCCAGCATTTT.

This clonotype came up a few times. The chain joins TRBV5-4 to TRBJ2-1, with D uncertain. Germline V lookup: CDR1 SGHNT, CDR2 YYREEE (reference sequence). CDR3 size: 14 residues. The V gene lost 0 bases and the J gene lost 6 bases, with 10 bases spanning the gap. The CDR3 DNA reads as TGTGCCAGCAGCTTGGAAGGTCAGAGCAATGAGCAGTTCTTC. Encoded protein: CASSLEGQSNEQFF.

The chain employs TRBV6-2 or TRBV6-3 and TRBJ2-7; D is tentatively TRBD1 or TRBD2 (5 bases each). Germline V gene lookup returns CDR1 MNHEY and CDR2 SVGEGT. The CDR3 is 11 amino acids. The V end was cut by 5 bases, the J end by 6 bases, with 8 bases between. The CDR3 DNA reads TGTGCCAGCAGTCACGGGACCGAGCAGTACTTC. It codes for CASSHGTEQYF.

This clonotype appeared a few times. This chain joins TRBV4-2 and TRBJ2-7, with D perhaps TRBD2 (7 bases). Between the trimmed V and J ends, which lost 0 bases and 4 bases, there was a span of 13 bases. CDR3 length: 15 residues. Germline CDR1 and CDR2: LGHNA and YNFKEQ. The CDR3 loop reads CASSQDYGGAYEQYF. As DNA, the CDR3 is TGTGCCAGCAGCCAAGATTATGGGGGGGCGTACGAGCAGTACTTC.

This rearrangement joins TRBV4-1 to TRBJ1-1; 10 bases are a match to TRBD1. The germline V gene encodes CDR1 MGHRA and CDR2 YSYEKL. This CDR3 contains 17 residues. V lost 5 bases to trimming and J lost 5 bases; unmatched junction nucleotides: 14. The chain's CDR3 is CASSSPGQGPLGTEAFF. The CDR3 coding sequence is TGCGCCAGCAGCTCACCGGGACAGGGGCCCTTAGGGACTGAAGCTTTCTTT.

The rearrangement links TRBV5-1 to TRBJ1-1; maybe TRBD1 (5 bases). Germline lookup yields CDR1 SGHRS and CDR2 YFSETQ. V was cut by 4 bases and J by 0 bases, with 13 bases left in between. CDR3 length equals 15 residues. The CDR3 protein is CASSGDGGMNTEAFF. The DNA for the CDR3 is TGCGCCAGCAGCGGAGATGGGGGTATGAACACTGAAGCTTTCTTT.

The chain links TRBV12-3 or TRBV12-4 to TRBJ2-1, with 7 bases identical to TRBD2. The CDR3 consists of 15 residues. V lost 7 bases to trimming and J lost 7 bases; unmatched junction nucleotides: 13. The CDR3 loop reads CASISFPPGRNEQFF. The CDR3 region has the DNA TGTGCCAGCATTTCTTTTCCCCCCGGGAGGAATGAGCAGTTCTTC.

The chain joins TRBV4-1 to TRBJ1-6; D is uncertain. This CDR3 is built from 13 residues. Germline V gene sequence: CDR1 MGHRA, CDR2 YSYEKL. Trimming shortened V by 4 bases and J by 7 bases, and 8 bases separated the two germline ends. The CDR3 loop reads CASSPHQNSPLHF. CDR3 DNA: TGCGCCAGCAGCCCTCACCAGAATTCACCCCTCCACTTT.

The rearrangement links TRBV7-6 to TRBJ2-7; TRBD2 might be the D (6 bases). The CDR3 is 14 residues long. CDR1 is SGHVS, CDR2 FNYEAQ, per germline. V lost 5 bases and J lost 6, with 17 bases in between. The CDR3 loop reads CASSPGGGVGEQYF. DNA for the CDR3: TGTGCCAGCAGCCCAGGAGGAGGGGTGGGCGAGCAGTACTTC.

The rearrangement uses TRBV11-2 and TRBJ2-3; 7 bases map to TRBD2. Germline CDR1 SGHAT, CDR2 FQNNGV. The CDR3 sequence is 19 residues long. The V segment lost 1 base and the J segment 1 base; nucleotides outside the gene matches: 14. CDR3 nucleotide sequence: TGTGCCAGCAGCTTAGGTCTGGGGAGGGCTGGGGGTGGCACAGATACGCAGTATTTT. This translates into CASSLGLGRAGGGTDTQYF.

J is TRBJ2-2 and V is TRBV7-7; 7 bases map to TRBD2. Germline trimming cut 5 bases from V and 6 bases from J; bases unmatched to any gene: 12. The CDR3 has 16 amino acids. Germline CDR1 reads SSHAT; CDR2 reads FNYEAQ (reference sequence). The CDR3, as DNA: TGTGCCAGCAGCCCTACCCCACCCCGGGGGGCCGGGGAGCTGTTTTTT. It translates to CASSPTPPRGAGELFF. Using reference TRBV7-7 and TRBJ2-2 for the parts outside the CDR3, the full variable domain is GAGVSQSPRYKVTKRGQDVTLRCDPISSHATLYWYQQALGQGPEFLTYFNYEAQPDKSGLPSDRFSAERPEGSISTLTIQRTEQRDSAMYRCASSPTPPRGAGELFFGEGSRLTVL.

The CDR3 region is CASSPDPQRITGQGKRKTGELFF. The CDR3 bases are TGTGCCAGCAGTCCAGACCCTCAGAGAATTACGGGACAGGGGAAAAGAAAGACCGGGGAGCTGTTTTTT. The V gene is TRBV3-1, the J gene TRBJ2-2; TRBD1 aligns across 10 bases. The V gene end was trimmed by 6 bases and the J gene end by 5 bases; junction bases not matched to a gene: 30. CDR1 LGHDT and CDR2 YNNKEL come from the germline V gene (reference sequence). This CDR3 spans 23 amino acids. Together with reference TRBV3-1 and TRBJ2-2, the CDR3 gives the full variable domain: DTAVSQTPKYLVTQMGNDKSIKCEQNLGHDTMYWYKQDSKKFLKIMFSYNNKELIINETVPNRFSPKSPDKAHLNLHINSLELGDSAVYFCASSPDPQRITGQGKRKTGELFFGEGSRLTVL.

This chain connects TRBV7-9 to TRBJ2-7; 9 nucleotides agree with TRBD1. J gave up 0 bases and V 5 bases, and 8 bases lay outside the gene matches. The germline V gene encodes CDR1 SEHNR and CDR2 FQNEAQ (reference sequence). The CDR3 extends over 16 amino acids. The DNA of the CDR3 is TGTGCCAGCAGCCGTACCGGGACAGGGATCTCCTACGAGCAGTACTTC. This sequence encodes CASSRTGTGISYEQYF.

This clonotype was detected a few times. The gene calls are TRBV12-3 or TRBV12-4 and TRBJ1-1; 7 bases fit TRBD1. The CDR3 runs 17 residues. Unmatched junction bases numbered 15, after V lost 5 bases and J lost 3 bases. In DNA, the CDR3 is TGTGCCAGCAGTCCGACCCCCGGGACAGCCCGGGACACTGAAGCTTTCTTT. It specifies CASSPTPGTARDTEAFF.

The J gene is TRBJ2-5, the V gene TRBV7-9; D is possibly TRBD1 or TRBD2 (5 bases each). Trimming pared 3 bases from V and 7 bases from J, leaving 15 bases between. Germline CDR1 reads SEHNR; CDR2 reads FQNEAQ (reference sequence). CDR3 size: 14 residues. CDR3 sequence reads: CASSFAGAKVTQYF. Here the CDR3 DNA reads TGTGCCAGCAGCTTCGCCGGGGCCAAGGTGACCCAGTACTTC. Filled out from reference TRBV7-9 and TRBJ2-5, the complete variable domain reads DTGVSQNPRHKITKRGQNVTFRCDPISEHNRLYWYRQTLGQGPEFLTYFQNEAQLEKSRLLSDRFSAERPKGSFSTLEIQRTEQGDSAMYLCASSFAGAKVTQYFGPGTRLLVL.

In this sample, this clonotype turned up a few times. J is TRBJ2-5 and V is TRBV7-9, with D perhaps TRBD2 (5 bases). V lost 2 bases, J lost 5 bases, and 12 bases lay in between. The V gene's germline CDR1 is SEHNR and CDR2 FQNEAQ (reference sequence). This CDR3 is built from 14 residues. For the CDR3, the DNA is TGTGCCAGCAGCTTATTTAGCGATAAGGAGACCCAGTACTTC. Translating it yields CASSLFSDKETQYF.

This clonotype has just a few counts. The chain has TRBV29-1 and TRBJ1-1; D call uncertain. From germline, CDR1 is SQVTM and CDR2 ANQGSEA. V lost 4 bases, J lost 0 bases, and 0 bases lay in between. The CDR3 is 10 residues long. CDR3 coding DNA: TGCAGCGTTGTGAACACTGAAGCTTTCTTT. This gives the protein CSVVNTEAFF.

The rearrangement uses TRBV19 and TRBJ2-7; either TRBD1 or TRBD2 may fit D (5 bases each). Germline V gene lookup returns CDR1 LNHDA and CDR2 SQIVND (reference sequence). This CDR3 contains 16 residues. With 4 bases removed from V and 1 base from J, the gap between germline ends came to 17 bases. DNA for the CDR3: TGTGCCAGTAGTAAATCACTGGGATGGGGGTCCTACGAGCAGTACTTC. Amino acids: CASSKSLGWGSYEQYF.

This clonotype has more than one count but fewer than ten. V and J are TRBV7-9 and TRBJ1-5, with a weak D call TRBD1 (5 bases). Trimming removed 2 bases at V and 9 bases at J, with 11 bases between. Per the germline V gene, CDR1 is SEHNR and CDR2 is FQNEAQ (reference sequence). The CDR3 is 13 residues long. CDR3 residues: CASSLTGAWPQHF. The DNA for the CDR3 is TGTGCCAGCAGCTTAACAGGAGCATGGCCCCAGCATTTT.

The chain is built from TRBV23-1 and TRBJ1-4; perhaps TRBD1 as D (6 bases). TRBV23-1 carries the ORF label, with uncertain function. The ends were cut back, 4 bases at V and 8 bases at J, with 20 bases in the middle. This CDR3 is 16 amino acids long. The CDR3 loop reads CASSLPSRGVGEKLFF. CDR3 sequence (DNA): TGCGCCAGCAGTCTCCCGTCCAGGGGAGTAGGCGAAAAACTGTTTTTT.

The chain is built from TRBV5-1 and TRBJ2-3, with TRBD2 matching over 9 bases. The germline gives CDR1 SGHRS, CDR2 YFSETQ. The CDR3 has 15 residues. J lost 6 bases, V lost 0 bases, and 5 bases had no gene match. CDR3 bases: TGCGCCAGCAGCTTGGGAGGCGGGAGGGCCGATACGCAGTATTTT. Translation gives CASSLGGGRADTQYF. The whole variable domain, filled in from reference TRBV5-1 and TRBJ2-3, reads KAGVTQTPRYLIKTRGQQVTLSCSPISGHRSVSWYQQTPGQGLQFLFEYFSETQRNKGNFPGRFSGRQFSNSRSEMNVSTLELGDSALYLCASSLGGGRADTQYFGPGTRLTVL.

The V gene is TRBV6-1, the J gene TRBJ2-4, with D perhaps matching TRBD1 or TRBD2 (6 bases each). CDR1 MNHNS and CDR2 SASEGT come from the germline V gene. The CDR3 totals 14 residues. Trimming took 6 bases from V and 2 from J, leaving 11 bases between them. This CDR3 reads CASSQGGSKNIQYF. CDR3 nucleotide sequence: TGTGCCAGCAGCCAAGGGGGGTCCAAAAACATTCAGTACTTC.

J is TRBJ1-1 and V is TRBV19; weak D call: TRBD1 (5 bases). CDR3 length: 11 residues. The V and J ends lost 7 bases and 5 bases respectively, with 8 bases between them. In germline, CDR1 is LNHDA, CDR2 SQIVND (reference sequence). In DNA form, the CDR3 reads TGTGCCAGTATCTGGGGGACTGAAGCTTTCTTT. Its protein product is CASIWGTEAFF.

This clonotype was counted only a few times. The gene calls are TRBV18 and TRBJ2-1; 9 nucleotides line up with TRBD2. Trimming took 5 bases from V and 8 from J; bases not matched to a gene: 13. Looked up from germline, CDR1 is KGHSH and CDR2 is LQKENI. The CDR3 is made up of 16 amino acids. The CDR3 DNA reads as TGTGCCAGCTCATCCCTTGGGACTAGCCGCTCGCATGAGCAGTTCTTC. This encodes CASSSLGTSRSHEQFF.

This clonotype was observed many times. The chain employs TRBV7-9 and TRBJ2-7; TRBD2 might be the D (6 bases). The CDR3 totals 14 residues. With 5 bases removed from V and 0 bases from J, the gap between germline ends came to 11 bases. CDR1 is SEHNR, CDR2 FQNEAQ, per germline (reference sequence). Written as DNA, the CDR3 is TGTGCCAGCAGCCGGGACGGGAGCTCCTACGAGCAGTACTTC. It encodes CASSRDGSSYEQYF.

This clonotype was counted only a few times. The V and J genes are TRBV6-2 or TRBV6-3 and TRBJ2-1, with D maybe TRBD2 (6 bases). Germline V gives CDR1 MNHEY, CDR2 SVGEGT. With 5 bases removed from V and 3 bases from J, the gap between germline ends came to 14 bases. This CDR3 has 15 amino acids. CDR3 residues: CASSPLARGYNEQFF. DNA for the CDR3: TGTGCCAGCAGTCCCCTCGCGCGGGGCTACAATGAGCAGTTCTTC.

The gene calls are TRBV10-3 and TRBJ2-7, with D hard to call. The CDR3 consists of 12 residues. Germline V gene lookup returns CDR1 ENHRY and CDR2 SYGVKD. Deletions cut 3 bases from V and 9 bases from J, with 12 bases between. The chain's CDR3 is CAISDSLSGQYF. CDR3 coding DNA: TGTGCCATCAGTGATTCCCTCTCTGGGCAGTACTTC.